These 32 T cell receptor beta chains came from one sample sequenced in a study of blood T cell repertoires in COVID-19. Generated by immunoSEQ multiplex PCR, the TCRdb table keeps only in-frame clones and is missing some. Of 130,000 to 150,000 clones in the sample, 88% are singletons; the top ten hold 2.3%. Source material: peripheral blood. These receptors all come from a human donor in a cohort sampled during active COVID-19.

This chain links TRBV25-1 with TRBJ1-3; tentatively, D is TRBD1 (6 bases). Trimming cost V 2 bases and J 0 bases, with 14 bases left between them. CDR3 length equals 17 residues. CDR1 and CDR2 (germline): MGHDK, SYGVNS. The CDR3 DNA reads TGTGCCAGCAGTGAAGGTGGGGGCCCCGGCTCTGGAAACACCATATATTTT. Encoded protein: CASSEGGGPGSGNTIYF.

The genes are TRBV30 and TRBJ2-2, with a weak D call TRBD1 (6 bases). V lost 4 bases to trimming and J lost 1 base, with 13 bases between them. This CDR3 is built from 15 residues. The germline CDR1 and CDR2 sequences are GTSNPN and SVGIG (reference sequence). The CDR3 DNA reads TGTGCCTGGACCCCGGGACACTTGAACACCGGGGAGCTGTTTTTT. Translating it yields CAWTPGHLNTGELFF.

The genes are TRBV30 and TRBJ1-5, with D hard to call. CDR3 length: 13 residues. The germline gives CDR1 GTSNPN, CDR2 SVGIG (reference sequence). With 2 bases removed from V and 5 bases from J, the gap between germline ends came to 10 bases. DNA of the CDR3: TGTGCCTGGAGTACCGGGAACTATCAGCCCCAGCATTTT. Its translation: CAWSTGNYQPQHF.

The CDR3 DNA follows: TGTGCCAGCAGTGAATTCGCTAATGAAAAACTGTTTTTT. It is translated as CASSEFANEKLFF. The chain employs TRBV25-1 and TRBJ1-4; D gene ambiguous. Trimming pared 1 base from V and 3 bases from J, leaving 3 bases between. The CDR3 loop spans 13 amino acids. CDR1 is MGHDK and CDR2 is SYGVNS in the germline V gene.

The chain is built from TRBV5-6 and TRBJ1-6, with D possibly being TRBD1 (6 bases). The length of the CDR3 is 14 residues. Germline V gene data show CDR1 as SGHDT and CDR2 as YYEEEE. The germline V and J ends were trimmed by 4 bases and 4 bases, with 9 bases remaining between them. The CDR3 loop is CASSTDRYNSPLHF. In DNA, the CDR3 is TGTGCCAGCAGCACCGACAGGTATAATTCACCCCTCCACTTT.

This chain joins TRBV11-2 and TRBJ1-1; the D gene is possibly TRBD1 (6 bases). The germline V and J ends were trimmed by 7 bases and 1 base, with 16 bases remaining between them. This CDR3 is 15 amino acids long. CDR1 and CDR2 (germline): SGHAT, FQNNGV. CDR3 protein: CASIDSSTGNTEAFF. CDR3 sequence (DNA): TGTGCCAGCATCGACTCATCGACAGGGAACACTGAAGCTTTCTTT.

J is TRBJ2-5 and V is TRBV6-6, with D unresolved. The CDR3 totals 14 residues. Trimming removed 6 bases at V and 4 bases at J, with 15 bases between. Looked up from germline, CDR1 is MNHNY and CDR2 is SVGAGI (reference sequence). CDR3 DNA sequence: TGTGCCAGCAGCCCGACTGCCCCCCGAGAGACCCAGTACTTC. Residues: CASSPTAPRETQYF.

The chain couples TRBV6-2 or TRBV6-3 to TRBJ2-1; TRBD1 matches at 9 bases. Per the germline V gene, CDR1 is MNHEY and CDR2 is SVGEGT. Trimming cost V 2 bases and J 2 bases; bases outside gene matches: 4. CDR3 length: 16 amino acids. The CDR3 nucleotides read TGTGCCAGCAGTTACAGGGGACAGGGCCCCTACAATGAGCAGTTCTTC. Protein: CASSYRGQGPYNEQFF.

The chain employs TRBV28 and TRBJ2-2; TRBD2 might be the D (7 bases). Deletions cut 2 bases from V and 4 bases from J, with 14 bases between. Germline V gives CDR1 MDHEN, CDR2 SYDVKM. The CDR3 extends over 16 amino acids. The CDR3 bases are TGTGCCAGCAGTTTAAGAGGGGGAGGGGGCACCGGGGAGCTGTTTTTT. This gives the protein CASSLRGGGGTGELFF.

This chain links TRBV19 with TRBJ2-7, with D uncertain. The germline V gene has CDR1 LNHDA and CDR2 SQIVND (reference sequence). This CDR3 has 13 residues. Trimming shortened V by 5 bases and J by 3 bases, and 11 bases separated the two germline ends. The CDR3 protein is CASSSRIFYEQYF. The CDR3 DNA sequence: TGTGCCAGTAGTTCGCGGATTTTCTACGAGCAGTACTTC.

The V call is TRBV6-1, the J call TRBJ2-7, with TRBD1 as a possible D gene (6 bases). Germline lookup yields CDR1 MNHNS and CDR2 SASEGT. This CDR3 has 16 amino acids. V lost 4 bases, J lost 3 bases, and 19 bases lay in between. The CDR3 DNA reads as TGTGCCAGCAGTGGGTTACAGAGAGGGGGAAACTACGAGCAGTACTTC. Its translation: CASSGLQRGGNYEQYF.

This clone has just one count. The chain combines TRBV4-2 with TRBJ1-3, with 7 bases matching TRBD1. The CDR3 consists of 17 residues. The ends lost 0 bases at V and 0 bases at J; junction bases unmatched: 5. Germline-derived CDR1 and CDR2 are LGHNA and YNFKEQ. In DNA form, the CDR3 reads TGTGCCAGCAGCCAAGAAGGGGGCTCGTCCTCTGGAAACACCATATATTTT. Its translation is CASSQEGGSSSGNTIYF.

CDR3 protein: CASSNRGPSINEQYF. Written as DNA, the CDR3 is TGTGCCAGCAGTAACAGGGGGCCTTCTATCAACGAGCAGTACTTC. The chain is built from TRBV28 and TRBJ2-7, with 9 positions matching TRBD1. The CDR3 contains 15 residues. The J segment lost 5 bases and the V segment lost 5 bases, leaving 10 bases of the junction unmatched. Germline V gene data show CDR1 as MDHEN and CDR2 as SYDVKM.

This clone was seen once. The chain is built from TRBV28 and TRBJ2-1; D uncertain. Trimming took 10 bases from V and 9 from J, leaving 10 bases between them. This CDR3 has 10 residues. Germline V gene data show CDR1 as MDHEN and CDR2 as SYDVKM. The CDR3 reads CATYRTEQFF. The CDR3 DNA is TGTGCCACCTATCGCACTGAGCAGTTCTTC.

The chain combines TRBV11-3 with TRBJ2-2, with 7 bases identical to TRBD1. This CDR3 is 15 amino acids long. V was clipped by 4 bases and J by 7 bases; unmatched bases: 9. Germline CDR1 is SGHNT and CDR2 is YENEEA. The CDR3 coding sequence is TGTGCCAGCAGCTCACAGGGGATACGGAACGGGGAGCTGTTTTTT. Amino acids: CASSSQGIRNGELFF.

This clone appeared a single time. The chain has TRBV18 and TRBJ2-2, with TRBD1 matching 9 bases. V dropped 3 bases and J dropped 4; count of bases not matched to a gene: 9. The germline CDR1 and CDR2 sequences are KGHSH and LQKENI. The CDR3 consists of 17 residues. CDR3 nucleotide sequence: TGTGCCAGCTCACCCCTGGACAGGGGAGCCCTCACCGGGGAGCTGTTTTTT. Amino acids: CASSPLDRGALTGELFF.

The chain has TRBV14 and TRBJ2-2; D remains unclear. Trimming pared 6 bases from V and 4 bases from J, leaving 9 bases between. The V gene's germline CDR1 is SGHDN and CDR2 FVKESK. The CDR3 contains 13 residues. The CDR3 sequence is CASRLQSTGELFF. CDR3 DNA: TGTGCCAGCAGGTTACAGAGCACCGGGGAGCTGTTTTTT.

The J gene is TRBJ2-1, the V gene TRBV19; 10 nucleotides line up with TRBD2. CDR1 is LNHDA and CDR2 is SQIVND in the germline V gene (reference sequence). Trimming at V came to 7 bases and at J to 1 base, leaving 10 bases not matched to a gene. This CDR3 has 17 residues. CDR3 sequence: CASMSLAGAISYNEQFF. CDR3 bases: TGTGCCAGTATGAGTCTAGCGGGGGCCATTTCCTACAATGAGCAGTTCTTC.

The chain couples TRBV30 to TRBJ2-2; 10 bases fit TRBD2. The CDR3 is 19 residues long. CDR1 is GTSNPN and CDR2 is SVGIG in the germline V gene (reference sequence). V shed 0 bases and J 8 bases; nucleotides not matched to a gene: 18. CDR3 sequence (DNA): TGTGCCTGGAGTGTACCCCACCCGGGGCTAGCGGGGGTGTCGGGGGAGCTGTTTTTT. Protein sequence: CAWSVPHPGLAGVSGELFF.

This clone was seen just once. This rearrangement joins TRBV5-1 to TRBJ2-5; 10 bases line up with TRBD2. The ends lost 0 bases at V and 4 bases at J; junction bases unmatched: 9. The CDR3 runs 17 residues. Germline CDR1 and CDR2: SGHRS and YFSETQ. DNA of the CDR3: TGCGCCAGCAGCTTGGGATCTAGCGGGGGTCGAGGAGAGACCCAGTACTTC. Residues: CASSLGSSGGRGETQYF.

This chain uses TRBV3-1 (or the pseudogene TRBV3-2) with TRBJ1-1, with D possibly TRBD1 on 5 matching bases. Deletions cut 2 bases from V and 0 bases from J, with 19 bases between. The CDR3 runs to 18 residues. The germline CDR1 and CDR2 sequences are LGHDT and YNNKEL (reference sequence). CDR3 coding DNA: TGTGCCAGCAGCCAAAGGGGAGTGGGACTTTCAGTGAACACTGAAGCTTTCTTT. This translates into CASSQRGVGLSVNTEAFF.

The V call is TRBV18, the J call TRBJ2-7; D is uncertain. This CDR3 has 14 amino acids. Germline CDR1 reads KGHSH; CDR2 reads LQKENI. V was shortened by 3 bases and J by 3 bases, with 12 bases between the two germline ends. The CDR3 nucleotides are TGTGCCAGCTCACCGGGTGGTACGGGCTACGAGCAGTACTTC. It yields the protein CASSPGGTGYEQYF.

The chain carries TRBV11-2 and TRBJ1-2; 8 bases are shared with TRBD1. V lost 3 bases, J lost 7 bases, and 1 base stayed unmatched. From germline, CDR1 is SGHAT and CDR2 FQNNGV. This CDR3 is 12 amino acids long. The DNA of the CDR3 is TGTGCCAGCAGCTTCGACAGGGGTGGCTACACCTTC. Its translation is CASSFDRGGYTF.

The chain recombines TRBV30 with TRBJ2-2; D call uncertain. With 2 bases removed from V and 1 base from J, the gap between germline ends came to 2 bases. Germline assignment: CDR1 GTSNPN and CDR2 SVGIG (reference sequence). This CDR3 contains 12 residues. This chain's CDR3 is CAWSQNTGELFF. CDR3 nucleotides: TGTGCCTGGAGTCAGAACACCGGGGAGCTGTTTTTT.

The chain employs TRBV5-1 and TRBJ2-1; TRBD2 might be the D (5 bases). CDR1 and CDR2 (germline): SGHRS, YFSETQ. Trimming removed 3 bases at V and 2 bases at J, with 12 bases between. This CDR3 region has 15 residues. The CDR3 sequence: CASSSMGSPYNEQFF. The CDR3 region has the DNA TGCGCCAGCAGCTCGATGGGGAGTCCCTACAATGAGCAGTTCTTC.

This clone was detected only a few times. The chain recombines TRBV19 with TRBJ1-5, with D possibly TRBD1 on 6 matching bases. Germline V lookup: CDR1 LNHDA, CDR2 SQIVND (reference sequence). Trimming removed 7 bases at V and 1 base at J, with 11 bases between. The CDR3 extends over 14 amino acids. CDR3 sequence: CASTATGSNQPQHF. The CDR3, as DNA: TGTGCCAGTACCGCCACAGGGAGCAATCAGCCCCAGCATTTT.

The chain employs TRBV7-9 and TRBJ1-5; unclear D gene. The CDR3 is 14 residues long. Germline values: CDR1 SEHNR, CDR2 FQNEAQ (reference sequence). Trimming removed 1 base from V and 3 bases from J, with 7 bases in between. The CDR3 protein is CASSLGGFNQPQHF. As DNA, the CDR3 is TGTGCCAGCAGCTTAGGAGGATTCAATCAGCCCCAGCATTTT.

The V gene is TRBV28, the J gene TRBJ2-7, with a weak D call TRBD1 (5 bases). The CDR3 is 14 amino acids. V was trimmed by 3 bases and J by 5 bases, leaving 14 bases between them. CDR1 is MDHEN, CDR2 SYDVKM, per germline. The CDR3 protein is CASSLGLWGNEQYF. The CDR3 bases are TGTGCCAGCAGTTTGGGGCTGTGGGGAAACGAGCAGTACTTC.

The J gene is TRBJ1-6, the V gene TRBV30; TRBD1 is a possible D gene (5 bases). This CDR3 is built from 13 residues. Trimming removed 2 bases from V and 6 bases from J, with 8 bases in between. In germline, CDR1 is GTSNPN, CDR2 SVGIG (reference sequence). CDR3 nucleotides: TGTGCCTGGAGTAGGCAGGGTAATTCACCCCTCCACTTT. Amino acid sequence: CAWSRQGNSPLHF.

DNA for the CDR3: TGTGCCAGCAGCTTGGACACCCAAGAGACCCAGTACTTC. Translated, it gives CASSLDTQETQYF. V is TRBV5-6 and J is TRBJ2-5; D is ambiguous. The CDR3 is 13 amino acids. Germline V gene sequence: CDR1 SGHDT, CDR2 YYEEEE. V lost 0 bases and J lost 1, with 4 bases in between.

The V gene is TRBV11-2, the J gene TRBJ1-5; the D is unclear. The CDR3 is 13 amino acids. Trimming removed 1 base at V and 4 bases at J, with 5 bases between. Germline V gene data show CDR1 as SGHAT and CDR2 as FQNNGV. CDR3 coding DNA: TGTGCCAGCAGCTTAGCCCCGAATCAGCCCCAGCATTTT. Its translation is CASSLAPNQPQHF.

The J gene is TRBJ2-1, the V gene TRBV28; 10 nucleotides match TRBD2. Germline V gene sequence: CDR1 MDHEN, CDR2 SYDVKM. This CDR3 spans 16 amino acids. After removal of 6 bases from V and 3 bases from J, the junction contained 8 bases not matched to a gene. In DNA form, the CDR3 reads TGTGCCAGCAGGGCGACTAGCGGGTCTCGCTACAATGAGCAGTTCTTC. The encoded protein is CASRATSGSRYNEQFF.